This T cell receptor beta chain was recovered during a study of T cell changes during pregnancy in multiple sclerosis. Sequenced by immunoSEQ multiplex PCR; TCRdb stores in-frame clones only, minus some. This sample has 49,000 or so clones, with roughly 94% found just once. This clone was picked up a small number of times. The origin of this receptor is a female donor with multiple sclerosis, enrolled in a pregnancy study. Sequencing used CD8+ T cells from peripheral blood mononuclear cells, obtained before pregnancy.

CDR3 sequence reads: CASRRGQVNEKLFF. In DNA form, the CDR3 reads TGTGCCAGCAGAAGGGGACAGGTGAATGAAAAACTGTTTTTT. The chain has TRBV27 and TRBJ1-4, with 8 bases lining up with TRBD1. Trimming took 6 bases from V and 5 from J; bases not matched to a gene: 5. The CDR3 spans 14 residues. Germline V CDR1 and CDR2: MNHEY, SMNVEV (reference sequence).